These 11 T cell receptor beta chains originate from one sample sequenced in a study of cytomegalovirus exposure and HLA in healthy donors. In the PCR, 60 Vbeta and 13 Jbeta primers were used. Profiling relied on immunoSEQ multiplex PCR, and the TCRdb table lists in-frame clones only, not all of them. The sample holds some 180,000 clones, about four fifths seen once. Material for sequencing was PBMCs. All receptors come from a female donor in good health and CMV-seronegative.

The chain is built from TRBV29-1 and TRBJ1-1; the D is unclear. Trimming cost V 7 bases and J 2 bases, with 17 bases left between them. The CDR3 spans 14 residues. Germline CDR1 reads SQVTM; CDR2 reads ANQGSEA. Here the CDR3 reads CSARDHGPNTEAFF. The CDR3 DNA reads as TGCAGCGCGAGGGATCACGGACCTAACACTGAAGCTTTCTTT.

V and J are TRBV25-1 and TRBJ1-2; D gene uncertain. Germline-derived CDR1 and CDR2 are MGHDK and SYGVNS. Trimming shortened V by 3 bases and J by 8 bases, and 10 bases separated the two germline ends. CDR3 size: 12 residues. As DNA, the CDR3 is TGTGCCAGCAGTGACGTGCGGGAAGGCTACACCTTC. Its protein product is CASSDVREGYTF.

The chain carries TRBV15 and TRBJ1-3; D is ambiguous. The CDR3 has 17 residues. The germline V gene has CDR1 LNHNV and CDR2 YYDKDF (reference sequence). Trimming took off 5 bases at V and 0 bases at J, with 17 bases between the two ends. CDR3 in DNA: TGTGCCACCAGCCCCCGTAGAGGGTGGAACTCTGGAAACACCATATATTTT. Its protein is CATSPRRGWNSGNTIYF.

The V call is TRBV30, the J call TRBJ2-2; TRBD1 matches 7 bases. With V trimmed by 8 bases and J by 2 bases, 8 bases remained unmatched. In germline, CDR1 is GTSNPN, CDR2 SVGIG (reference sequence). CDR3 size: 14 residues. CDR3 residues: CATDRDSNTGELFF. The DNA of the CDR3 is TGTGCCACCGACCGGGACAGCAACACCGGGGAGCTGTTTTTT. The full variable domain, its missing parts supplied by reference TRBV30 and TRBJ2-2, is SQTIHQWPATLVQPVGSPLSLECTVEGTSNPNLYWYRQAAGRGLQLLFYSVGIGQISSEVPQNLSASRPQDRQFILSSKKLLLSDSGFYLCATDRDSNTGELFFGEGSRLTVL.

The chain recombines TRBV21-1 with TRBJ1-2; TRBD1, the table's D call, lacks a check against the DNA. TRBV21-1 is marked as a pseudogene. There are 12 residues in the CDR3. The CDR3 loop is CASGQGAGGYTF. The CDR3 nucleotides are TGTGCCAGCGGACAGGGGGCGGGGGGCTACACCTTC.

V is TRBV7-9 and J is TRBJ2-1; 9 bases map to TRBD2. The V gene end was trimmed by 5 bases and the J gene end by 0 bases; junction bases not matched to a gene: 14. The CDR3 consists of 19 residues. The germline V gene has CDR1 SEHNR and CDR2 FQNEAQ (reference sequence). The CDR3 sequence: CASSPQLLAGAISYNEQFF. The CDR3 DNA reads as TGTGCCAGCAGCCCCCAATTATTAGCGGGGGCTATCTCCTACAATGAGCAGTTCTTC.

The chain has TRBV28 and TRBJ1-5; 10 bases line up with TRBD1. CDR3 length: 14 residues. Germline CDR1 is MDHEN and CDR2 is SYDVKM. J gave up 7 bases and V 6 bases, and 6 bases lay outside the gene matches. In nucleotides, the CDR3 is TGTGCCAGCAGCCAAGGGACAGGGGACCAGCCCCAGCATTTT. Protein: CASSQGTGDQPQHF.

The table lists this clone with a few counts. CDR3 coding DNA: TGTGCCTGGAGTAGCGGCCAGAACTATGGCTACACCTTC. Translating gives CAWSSGQNYGYTF. The chain links TRBV30 to TRBJ1-2; no clear D gene. Trimming shortened V by 2 bases and J by 2 bases, and 9 bases separated the two germline ends. This CDR3 has 13 amino acids. The germline V gene has CDR1 GTSNPN and CDR2 SVGIG (reference sequence).

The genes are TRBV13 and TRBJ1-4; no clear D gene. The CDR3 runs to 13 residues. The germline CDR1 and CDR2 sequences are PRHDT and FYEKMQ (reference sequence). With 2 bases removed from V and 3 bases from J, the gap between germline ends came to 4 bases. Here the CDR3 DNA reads TGTGCCAGCAGCTTACGGGCTAATGAAAAACTGTTTTTT. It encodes CASSLRANEKLFF.

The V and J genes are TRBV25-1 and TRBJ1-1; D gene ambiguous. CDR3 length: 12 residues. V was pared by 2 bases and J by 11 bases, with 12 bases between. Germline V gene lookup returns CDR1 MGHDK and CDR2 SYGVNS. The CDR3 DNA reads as TGTGCCAGCAGTGAAGGAGGGTGGCGTGCTTTCTTT. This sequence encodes CASSEGGWRAFF.

The CDR3 DNA is TGTGCCTGGAGTGTACGTCCTAGCGGGAGACGTCACAATGAGCAGTTCTTC. Its protein is CAWSVRPSGRRHNEQFF. The chain combines TRBV30 with TRBJ2-1, with TRBD2 matching 10 bases. With V trimmed by 0 bases and J by 5 bases, 10 bases remained unmatched. The CDR3 length is 17 residues. Looked up from germline, CDR1 is GTSNPN and CDR2 is SVGIG (reference sequence).